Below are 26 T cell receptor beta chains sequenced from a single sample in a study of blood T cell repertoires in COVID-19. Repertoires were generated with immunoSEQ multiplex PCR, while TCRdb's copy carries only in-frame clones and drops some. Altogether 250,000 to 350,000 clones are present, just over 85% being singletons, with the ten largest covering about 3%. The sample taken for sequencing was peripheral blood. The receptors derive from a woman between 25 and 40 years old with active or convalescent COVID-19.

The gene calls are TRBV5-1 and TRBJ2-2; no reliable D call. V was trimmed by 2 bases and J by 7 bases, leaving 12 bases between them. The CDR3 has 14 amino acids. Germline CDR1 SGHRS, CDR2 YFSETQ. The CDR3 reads CASSFTDPHGELFF. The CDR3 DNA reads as TGCGCCAGCAGCTTTACAGACCCCCACGGGGAGCTGTTTTTT.

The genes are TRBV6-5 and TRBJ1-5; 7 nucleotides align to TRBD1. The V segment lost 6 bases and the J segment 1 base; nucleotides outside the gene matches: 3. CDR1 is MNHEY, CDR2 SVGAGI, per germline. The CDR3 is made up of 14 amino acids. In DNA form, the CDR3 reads TGTGCCAGCAGGACAGGGATGAGCAATCAGCCCCAGCATTTT. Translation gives CASRTGMSNQPQHF.

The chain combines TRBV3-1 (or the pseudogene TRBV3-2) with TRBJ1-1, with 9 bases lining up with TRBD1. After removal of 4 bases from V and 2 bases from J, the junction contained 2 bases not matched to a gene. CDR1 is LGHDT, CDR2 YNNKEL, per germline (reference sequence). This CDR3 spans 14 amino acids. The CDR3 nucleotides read TGTGCCAGCAGCCGGGACAGGGTTAACACTGAAGCTTTCTTT. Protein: CASSRDRVNTEAFF.

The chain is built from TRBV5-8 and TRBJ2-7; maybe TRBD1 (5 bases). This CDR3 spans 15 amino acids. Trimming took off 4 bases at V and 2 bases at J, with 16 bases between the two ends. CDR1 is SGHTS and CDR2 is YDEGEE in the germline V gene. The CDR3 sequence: CASSPGFRAPYEQYF. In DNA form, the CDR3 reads TGTGCCAGCAGCCCTGGATTCAGGGCCCCCTACGAGCAGTACTTC.

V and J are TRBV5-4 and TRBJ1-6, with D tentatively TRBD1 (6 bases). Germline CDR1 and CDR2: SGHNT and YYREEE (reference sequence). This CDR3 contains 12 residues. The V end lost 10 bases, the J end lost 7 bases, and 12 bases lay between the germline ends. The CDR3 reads CAGHRENSPLHF. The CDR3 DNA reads TGTGCCGGGCACAGGGAAAATTCACCCCTCCACTTT.

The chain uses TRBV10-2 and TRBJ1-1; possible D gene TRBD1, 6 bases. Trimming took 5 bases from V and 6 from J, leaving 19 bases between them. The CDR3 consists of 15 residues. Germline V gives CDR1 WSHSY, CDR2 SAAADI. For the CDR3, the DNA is TGCGCCAGCAGTAATGGACAGTTTCTCACTTCTGAAGCTTTCTTT. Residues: CASSNGQFLTSEAFF.

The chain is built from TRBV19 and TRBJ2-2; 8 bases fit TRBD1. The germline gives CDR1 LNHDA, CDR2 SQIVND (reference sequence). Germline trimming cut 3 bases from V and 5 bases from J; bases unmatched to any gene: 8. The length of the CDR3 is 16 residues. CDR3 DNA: TGTGCCAGTAGTATGTGGACAGGGATCGGAACCGGGGAGCTGTTTTTT. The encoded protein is CASSMWTGIGTGELFF.

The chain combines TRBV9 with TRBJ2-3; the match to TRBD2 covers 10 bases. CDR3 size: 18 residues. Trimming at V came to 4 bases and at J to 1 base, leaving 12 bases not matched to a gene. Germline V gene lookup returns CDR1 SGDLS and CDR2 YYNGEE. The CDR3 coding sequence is TGTGCCAGCAGCCCAGGAGGTAGCGGGGGGACTCGCACAGATACGCAGTATTTT. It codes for CASSPGGSGGTRTDTQYF.

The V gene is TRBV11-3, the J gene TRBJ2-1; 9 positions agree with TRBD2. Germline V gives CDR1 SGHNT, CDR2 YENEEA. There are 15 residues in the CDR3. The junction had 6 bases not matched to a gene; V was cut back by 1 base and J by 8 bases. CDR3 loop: CASSLGGGGAHEQFF. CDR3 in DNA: TGTGCCAGCAGCTTAGGTGGCGGGGGGGCCCATGAGCAGTTCTTC.

CDR3 DNA: TGTGCCAGCTCATCAGTATCAGGGGGCCTAAGGAATGGCTACACCTTC. This sequence encodes CASSSVSGGLRNGYTF. The V and J genes are TRBV18 and TRBJ1-2, with 8 bases aligning to TRBD1. V was clipped by 5 bases and J by 6 bases; unmatched bases: 14. The V gene's germline CDR1 is KGHSH and CDR2 LQKENI. This CDR3 has 16 amino acids.

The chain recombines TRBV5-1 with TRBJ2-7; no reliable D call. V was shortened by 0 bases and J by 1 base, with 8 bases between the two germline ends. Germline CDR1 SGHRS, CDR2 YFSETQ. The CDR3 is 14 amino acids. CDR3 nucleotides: TGCGCCAGCAGCTTGGTGGCAGAATCCTACGAGCAGTACTTC. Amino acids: CASSLVAESYEQYF. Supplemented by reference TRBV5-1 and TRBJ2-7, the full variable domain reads KAGVTQTPRYLIKTRGQQVTLSCSPISGHRSVSWYQQTPGQGLQFLFEYFSETQRNKGNFPGRFSGRQFSNSRSEMNVSTLELGDSALYLCASSLVAESYEQYFGPGTRLTVT.

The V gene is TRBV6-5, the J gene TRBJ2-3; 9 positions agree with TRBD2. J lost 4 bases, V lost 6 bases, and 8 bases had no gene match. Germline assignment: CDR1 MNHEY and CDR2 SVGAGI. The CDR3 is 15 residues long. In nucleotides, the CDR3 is TGTGCCAGCAGAGCGGGACTAGCAGGGGCAGATACGCAGTATTTT. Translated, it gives CASRAGLAGADTQYF.

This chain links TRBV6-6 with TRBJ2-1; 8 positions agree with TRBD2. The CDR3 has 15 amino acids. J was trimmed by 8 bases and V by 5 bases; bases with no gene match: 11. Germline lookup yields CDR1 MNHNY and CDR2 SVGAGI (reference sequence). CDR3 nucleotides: TGTGCCAGCAGTAAGGGACTAGTTAGCTTCGATGAGCAGTTCTTC. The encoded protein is CASSKGLVSFDEQFF.

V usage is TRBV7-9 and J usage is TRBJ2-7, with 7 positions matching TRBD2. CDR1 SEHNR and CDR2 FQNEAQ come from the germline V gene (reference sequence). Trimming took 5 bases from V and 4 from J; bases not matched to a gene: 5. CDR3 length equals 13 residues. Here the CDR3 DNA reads TGTGCCAGCAGCGGGACTACCACTTACGAGCAGTACTTC. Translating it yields CASSGTTTYEQYF.

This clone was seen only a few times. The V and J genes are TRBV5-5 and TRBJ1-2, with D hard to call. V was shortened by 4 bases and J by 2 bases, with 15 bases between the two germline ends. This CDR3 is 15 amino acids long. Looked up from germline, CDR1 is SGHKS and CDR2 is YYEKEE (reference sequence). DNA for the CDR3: TGTGCCAGCAGCCTGGATCCTCAAGCGAACTATGGCTACACCTTC. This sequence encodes CASSLDPQANYGYTF.

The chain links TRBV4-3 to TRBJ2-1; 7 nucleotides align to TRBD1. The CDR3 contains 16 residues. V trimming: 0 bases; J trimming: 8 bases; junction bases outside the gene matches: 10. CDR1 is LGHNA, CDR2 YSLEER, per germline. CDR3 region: CASSQDYVGQVYEQFF. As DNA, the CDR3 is TGCGCCAGCAGCCAAGACTACGTCGGACAGGTCTATGAGCAGTTCTTC.

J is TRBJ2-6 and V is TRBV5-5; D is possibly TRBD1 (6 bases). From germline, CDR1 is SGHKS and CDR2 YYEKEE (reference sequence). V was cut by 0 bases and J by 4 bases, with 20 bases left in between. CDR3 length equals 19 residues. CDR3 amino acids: CASSLDAAGVLGGANVLTF. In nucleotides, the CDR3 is TGTGCCAGCAGCTTGGACGCCGCAGGGGTTCTAGGGGGGGCCAACGTCCTGACTTTC.

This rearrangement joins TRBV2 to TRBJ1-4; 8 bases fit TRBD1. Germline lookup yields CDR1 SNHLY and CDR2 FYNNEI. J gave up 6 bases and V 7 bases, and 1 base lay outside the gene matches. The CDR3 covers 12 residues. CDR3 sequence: CASKDRDEKLFF. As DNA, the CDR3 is TGTGCCAGCAAGGACAGGGATGAAAAACTGTTTTTT.

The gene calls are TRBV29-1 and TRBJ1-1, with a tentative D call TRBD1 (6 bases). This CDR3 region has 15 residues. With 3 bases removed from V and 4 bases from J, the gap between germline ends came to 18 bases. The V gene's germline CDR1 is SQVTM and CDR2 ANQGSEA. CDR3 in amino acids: CSVEGVTGWGTEAFF. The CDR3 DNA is TGCAGCGTTGAGGGTGTGACAGGTTGGGGCACTGAAGCTTTCTTT.

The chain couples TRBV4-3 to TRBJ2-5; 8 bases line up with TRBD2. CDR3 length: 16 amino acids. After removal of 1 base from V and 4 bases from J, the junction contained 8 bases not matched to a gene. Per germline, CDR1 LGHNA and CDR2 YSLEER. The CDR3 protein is CASSQVFGGAGETQYF. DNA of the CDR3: TGCGCCAGCAGCCAAGTATTCGGGGGGGCAGGAGAGACCCAGTACTTC.

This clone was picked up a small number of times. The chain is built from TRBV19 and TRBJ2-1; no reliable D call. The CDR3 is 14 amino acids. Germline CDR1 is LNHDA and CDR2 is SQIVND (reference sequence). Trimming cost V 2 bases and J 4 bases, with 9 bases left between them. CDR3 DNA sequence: TGTGCCAGTAGTATATGGCCTTTATACAATGAGCAGTTCTTC. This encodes CASSIWPLYNEQFF.

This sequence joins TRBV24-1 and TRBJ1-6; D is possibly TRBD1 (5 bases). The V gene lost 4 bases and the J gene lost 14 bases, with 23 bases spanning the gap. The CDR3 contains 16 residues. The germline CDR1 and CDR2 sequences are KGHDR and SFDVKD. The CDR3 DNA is TGTGCCACCAGTGAATTGACAGTTGTTTTTAATTTGGCCCTCCACTTT. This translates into CATSELTVVFNLALHF.

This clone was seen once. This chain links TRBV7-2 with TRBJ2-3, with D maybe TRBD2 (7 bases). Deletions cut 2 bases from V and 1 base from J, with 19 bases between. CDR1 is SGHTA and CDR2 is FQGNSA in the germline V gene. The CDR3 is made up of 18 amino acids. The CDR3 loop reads CASSLPAGRGLGTDTQYF. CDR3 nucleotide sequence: TGTGCCAGCAGCTTACCCGCGGGGCGGGGGCTTGGCACAGATACGCAGTATTTT.

The CDR3: CASSRTSTDTQYF. The CDR3 nucleotides are TGTGCCAGCTCAAGGACTAGCACAGATACGCAGTATTTT. The genes are TRBV28 and TRBJ2-3; TRBD2 is a possible D gene (5 bases). V was pared by 8 bases and J by 0 bases, with 9 bases between. Germline CDR1 is MDHEN and CDR2 is SYDVKM. The CDR3 totals 13 residues.

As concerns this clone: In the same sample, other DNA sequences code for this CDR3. The chain's CDR3 is CASSPQQNTEAFF. CDR3 bases: TGTGCCAGCTCACCACAACAGAACACTGAAGCTTTCTTT. The rearrangement joins TRBV18 to TRBJ1-1; D unclear. The V end lost 1 base, the J end lost 1 base, and 4 bases lay between the germline ends. There are 13 residues in the CDR3. The V gene's germline CDR1 is KGHSH and CDR2 LQKENI.

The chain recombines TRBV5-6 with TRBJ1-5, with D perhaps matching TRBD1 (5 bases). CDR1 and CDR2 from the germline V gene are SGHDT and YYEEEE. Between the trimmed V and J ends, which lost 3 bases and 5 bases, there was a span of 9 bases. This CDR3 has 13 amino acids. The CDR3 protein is CASSSQEDQPQHF. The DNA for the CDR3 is TGTGCCAGCAGCTCACAGGAAGATCAGCCCCAGCATTTT.